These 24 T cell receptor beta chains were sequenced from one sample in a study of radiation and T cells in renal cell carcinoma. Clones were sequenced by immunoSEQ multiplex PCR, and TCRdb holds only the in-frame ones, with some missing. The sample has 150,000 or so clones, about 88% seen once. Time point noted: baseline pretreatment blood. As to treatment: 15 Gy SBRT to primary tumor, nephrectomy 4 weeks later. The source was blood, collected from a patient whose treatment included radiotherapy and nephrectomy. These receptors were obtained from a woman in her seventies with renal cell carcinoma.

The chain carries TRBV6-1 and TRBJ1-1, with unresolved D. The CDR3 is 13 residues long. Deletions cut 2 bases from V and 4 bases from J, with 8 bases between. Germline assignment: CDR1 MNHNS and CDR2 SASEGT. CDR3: CASSENSGTEAFF. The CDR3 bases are TGTGCCAGCAGTGAAAACTCCGGCACTGAAGCTTTCTTT.

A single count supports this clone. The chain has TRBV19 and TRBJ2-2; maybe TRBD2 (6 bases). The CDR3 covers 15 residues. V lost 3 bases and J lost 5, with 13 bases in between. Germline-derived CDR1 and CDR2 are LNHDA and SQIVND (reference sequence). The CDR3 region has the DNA TGTGCCAGTAGTATCCGGAGGGCACGGACCGGGGAGCTGTTTTTT. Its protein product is CASSIRRARTGELFF. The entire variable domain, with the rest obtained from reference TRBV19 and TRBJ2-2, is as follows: DGGITQSPKYLFRKEGQNVTLSCEQNLNHDAMYWYRQDPGQGLRLIYYSQIVNDFQKGDIAEGYSVSREKKESFPLTVTSAQKNPTAFYLCASSIRRARTGELFFGEGSRLTVL.

CDR3 amino acids: CATSDPGGRGNEQFF. DNA for the CDR3: TGCGCCACTTCTGACCCGGGGGGGCGAGGCAATGAGCAGTTCTTC. The J gene is TRBJ2-1, the V gene TRBV5-1; 8 bases are shared with TRBD2. The CDR3 is 15 amino acids. Trimming at V came to 9 bases and at J to 6 bases, leaving 14 bases not matched to a gene. Looked up from germline, CDR1 is SGHRS and CDR2 is YFSETQ.

CDR3 coding DNA: TGCGCCAGCAGCTTGGGGGCCCTGAACCGTTTGAACACTGAAGCTTTCTTT. As protein: CASSLGALNRLNTEAFF. This chain connects TRBV5-1 to TRBJ1-1; D ambiguous. Germline CDR1 and CDR2: SGHRS and YFSETQ. Deletions cut 0 bases from V and 0 bases from J, with 15 bases between. The CDR3 has 17 amino acids.

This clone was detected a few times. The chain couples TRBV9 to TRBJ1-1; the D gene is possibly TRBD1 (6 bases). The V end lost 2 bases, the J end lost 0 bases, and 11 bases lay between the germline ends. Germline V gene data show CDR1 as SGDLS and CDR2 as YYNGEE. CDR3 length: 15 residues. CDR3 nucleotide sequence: TGTGCCAGCAGCGTGGGGGACACGATGAACACTGAAGCTTTCTTT. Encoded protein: CASSVGDTMNTEAFF.

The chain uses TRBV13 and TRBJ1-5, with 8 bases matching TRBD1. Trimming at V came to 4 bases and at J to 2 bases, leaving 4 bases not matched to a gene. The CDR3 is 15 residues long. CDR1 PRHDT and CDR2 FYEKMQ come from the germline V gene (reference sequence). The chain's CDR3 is CASSSGQGGNQPQHF. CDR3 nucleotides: TGTGCCAGCAGCTCCGGACAGGGTGGCAATCAGCCCCAGCATTTT.

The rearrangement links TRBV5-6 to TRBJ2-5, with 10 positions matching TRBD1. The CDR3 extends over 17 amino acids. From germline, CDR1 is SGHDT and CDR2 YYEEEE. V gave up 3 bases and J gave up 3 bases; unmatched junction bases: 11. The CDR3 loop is CASSSYRQGALKETQYF. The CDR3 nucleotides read TGTGCCAGCAGCTCGTACCGACAGGGGGCTCTAAAAGAGACCCAGTACTTC. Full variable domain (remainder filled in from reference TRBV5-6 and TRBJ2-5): DAGVTQSPTHLIKTRGQQVTLRCSPKSGHDTVSWYQQALGQGPQFIFQYYEEEERQRGNFPDRFSGHQFPNYSSELNVNALLLGDSALYLCASSSYRQGALKETQYFGPGTRLLVL.

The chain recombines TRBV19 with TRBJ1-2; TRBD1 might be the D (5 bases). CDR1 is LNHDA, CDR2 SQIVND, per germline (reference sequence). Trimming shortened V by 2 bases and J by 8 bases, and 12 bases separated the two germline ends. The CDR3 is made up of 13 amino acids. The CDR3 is CASSIRGRRGYTF. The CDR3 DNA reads TGTGCCAGTAGTATAAGGGGAAGAAGGGGCTACACCTTC.

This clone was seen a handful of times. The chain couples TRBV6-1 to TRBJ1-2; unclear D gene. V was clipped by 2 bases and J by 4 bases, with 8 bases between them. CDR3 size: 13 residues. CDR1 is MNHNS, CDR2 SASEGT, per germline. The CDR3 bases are TGTGCCAGCAGTGAATATGTTTCCTATGGCTACACCTTC. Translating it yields CASSEYVSYGYTF.

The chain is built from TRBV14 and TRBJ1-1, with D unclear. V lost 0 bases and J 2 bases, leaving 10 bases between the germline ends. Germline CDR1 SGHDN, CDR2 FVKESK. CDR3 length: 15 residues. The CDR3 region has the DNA TGTGCCAGCAGCCAAGAACAAGCGGTAAACACTGAAGCTTTCTTT. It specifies CASSQEQAVNTEAFF.

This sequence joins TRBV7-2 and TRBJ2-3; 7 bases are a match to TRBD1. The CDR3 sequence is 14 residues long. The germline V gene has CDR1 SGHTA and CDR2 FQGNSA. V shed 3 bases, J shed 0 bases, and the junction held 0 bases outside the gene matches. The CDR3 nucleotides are TGTGCCAGCAGCTTGACAGGGAGCACAGATACGCAGTATTTT. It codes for CASSLTGSTDTQYF.

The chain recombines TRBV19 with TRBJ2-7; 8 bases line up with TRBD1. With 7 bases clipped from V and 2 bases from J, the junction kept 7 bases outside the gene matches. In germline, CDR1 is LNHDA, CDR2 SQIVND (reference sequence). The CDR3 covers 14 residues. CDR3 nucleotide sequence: TGTGCCAGTACCACCGGACAGGGCCCCTACGAGCAGTACTTC. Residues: CASTTGQGPYEQYF.

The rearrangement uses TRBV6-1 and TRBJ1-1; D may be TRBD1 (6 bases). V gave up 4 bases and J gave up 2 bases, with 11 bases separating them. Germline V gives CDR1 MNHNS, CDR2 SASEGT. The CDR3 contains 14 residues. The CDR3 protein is CASSVGAVNTEAFF. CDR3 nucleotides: TGTGCCAGCAGTGTGGGGGCAGTCAACACTGAAGCTTTCTTT.

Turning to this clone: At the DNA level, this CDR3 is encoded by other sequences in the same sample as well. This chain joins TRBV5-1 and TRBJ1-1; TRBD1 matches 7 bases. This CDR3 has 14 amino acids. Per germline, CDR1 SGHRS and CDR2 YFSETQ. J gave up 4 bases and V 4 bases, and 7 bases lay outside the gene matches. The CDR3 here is CASSPGGAGTEAFF. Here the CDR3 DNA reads TGCGCCAGCAGCCCAGGGGGTGCGGGCACTGAAGCTTTCTTT.

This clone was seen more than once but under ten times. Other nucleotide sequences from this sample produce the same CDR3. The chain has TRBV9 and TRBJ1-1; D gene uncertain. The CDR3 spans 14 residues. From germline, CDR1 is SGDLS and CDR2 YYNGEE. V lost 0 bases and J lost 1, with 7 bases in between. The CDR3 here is CASSVGPTNTEAFF. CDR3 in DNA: TGTGCCAGCAGCGTAGGGCCGACGAACACTGAAGCTTTCTTT. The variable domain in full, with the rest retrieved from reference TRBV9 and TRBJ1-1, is DSGVTQTPKHLITATGQRVTLRCSPRSGDLSVYWYQQSLDQGLQFLIQYYNGEERAKGNILERFSAQQFPDLHSELNLSSLELGDSALYFCASSVGPTNTEAFFGQGTRLTVV.

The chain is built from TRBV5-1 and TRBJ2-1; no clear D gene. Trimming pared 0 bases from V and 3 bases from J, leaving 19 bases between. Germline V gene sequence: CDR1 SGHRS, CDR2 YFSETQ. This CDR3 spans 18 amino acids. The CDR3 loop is CASSLAGVVGPNYNEQFF. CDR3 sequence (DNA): TGCGCCAGCAGCTTGGCCGGAGTAGTCGGACCTAACTACAATGAGCAGTTCTTC.

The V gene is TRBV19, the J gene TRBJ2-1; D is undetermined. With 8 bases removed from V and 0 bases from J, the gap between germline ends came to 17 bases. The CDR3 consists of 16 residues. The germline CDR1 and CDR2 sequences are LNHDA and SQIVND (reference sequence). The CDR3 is CASPPARMSSYNEQFF. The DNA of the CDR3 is TGTGCCAGTCCCCCCGCCCGGATGAGCTCCTACAATGAGCAGTTCTTC.

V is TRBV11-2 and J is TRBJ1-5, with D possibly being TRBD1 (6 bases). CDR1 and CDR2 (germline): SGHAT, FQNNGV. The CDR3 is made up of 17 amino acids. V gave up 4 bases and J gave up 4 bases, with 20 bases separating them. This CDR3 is CASSSPWGTTGNQPQHF. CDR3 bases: TGTGCCAGCAGCTCTCCTTGGGGTACGACAGGAAATCAGCCCCAGCATTTT.

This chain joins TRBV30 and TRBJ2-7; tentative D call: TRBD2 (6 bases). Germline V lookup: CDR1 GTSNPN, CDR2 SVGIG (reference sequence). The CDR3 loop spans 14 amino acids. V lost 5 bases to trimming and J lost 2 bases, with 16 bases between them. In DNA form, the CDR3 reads TGTGCCTGGTCTAAAGGCGGGGAGGCCTACGAGCAGTACTTC. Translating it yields CAWSKGGEAYEQYF.

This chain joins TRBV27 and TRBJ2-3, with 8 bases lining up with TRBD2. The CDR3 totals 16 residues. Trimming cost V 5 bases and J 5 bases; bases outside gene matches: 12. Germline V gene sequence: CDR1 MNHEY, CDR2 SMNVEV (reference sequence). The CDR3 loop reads CASSPGPGGPGDTQYF. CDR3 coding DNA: TGTGCCAGCAGTCCGGGGCCGGGGGGGCCAGGAGATACGCAGTATTTT.

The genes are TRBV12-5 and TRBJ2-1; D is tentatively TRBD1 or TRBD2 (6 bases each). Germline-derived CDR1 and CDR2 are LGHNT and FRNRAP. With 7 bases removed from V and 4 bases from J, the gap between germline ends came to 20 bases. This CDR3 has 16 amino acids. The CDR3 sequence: CASALAGGRDYNEQFF. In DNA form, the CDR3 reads TGTGCTAGTGCCCTTGCTGGGGGGCGCGATTACAATGAGCAGTTCTTC.

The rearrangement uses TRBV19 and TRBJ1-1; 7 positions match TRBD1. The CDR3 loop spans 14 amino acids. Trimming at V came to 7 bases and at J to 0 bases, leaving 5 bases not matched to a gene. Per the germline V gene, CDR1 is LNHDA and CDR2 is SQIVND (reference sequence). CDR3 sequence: CASTRGTLNTEAFF. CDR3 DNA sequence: TGTGCCAGTACCAGGGGGACCTTGAACACTGAAGCTTTCTTT.

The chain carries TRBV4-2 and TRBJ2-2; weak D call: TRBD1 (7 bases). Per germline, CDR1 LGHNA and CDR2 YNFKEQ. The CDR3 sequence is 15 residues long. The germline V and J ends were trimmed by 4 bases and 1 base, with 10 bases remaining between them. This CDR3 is CASSPRGENTGELFF. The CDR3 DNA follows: TGTGCCAGCAGCCCCAGGGGGGAGAACACCGGGGAGCTGTTTTTT.

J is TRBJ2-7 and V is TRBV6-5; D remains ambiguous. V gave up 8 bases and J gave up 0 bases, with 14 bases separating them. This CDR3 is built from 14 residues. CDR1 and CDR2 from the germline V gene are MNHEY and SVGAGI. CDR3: CASPRVQSSYEQYF. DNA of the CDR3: TGTGCCAGCCCTAGGGTCCAAAGCTCCTACGAGCAGTACTTC.